Listed here are 27 T cell receptor beta chains from one sample, sequenced in a study of prognosis after radiotherapy for stage I lung cancer. By two-round multiplex PCR, the TCR beta CDR3 was amplified from genomic DNA. It was primers specific to each TRBV and TRBJ gene that first-round PCR used. MiXCR, run by TCRdb on the multiplex PCR reads, gives a single entry per CDR3 protein. The sample has 14,000 or so distinct CDR3 sequences, around 33% seen once; the top ten hold about a quarter. The sample here was PBMCs, taken before or after stereotactic body radiation therapy (not recorded which). These receptors were collected from a donor at least 50 years old with non-small cell lung cancer.

This clonotype was seen many times. V gene TRBV6-4 combines with J gene TRBJ2-1; D may be TRBD2 (6 bases). Germline V gene sequence: CDR1 MRHNA, CDR2 SNTAGT. The CDR3 runs 14 residues. The V end lost 2 bases, the J end lost 9 bases, and 14 bases lay between the germline ends. The CDR3 loop reads CASSDTKLAVEQFF. In DNA form, the CDR3 reads TGTGCCAGCAGTGACACAAAACTAGCTGTTGAGCAGTTCTTC.

This clonotype has a count of ten or more. The gene calls are TRBV28 and TRBJ2-5; D remains unclear. Per germline, CDR1 MDHEN and CDR2 SYDVKM. V was trimmed by 7 bases and J by 2 bases, leaving 11 bases between them. The CDR3 covers 13 residues. CDR3 coding DNA: TGTGCCAGCACCTCACCGGAACAAGAGACCCAGTACTTC. As protein: CASTSPEQETQYF.

This chain uses TRBV5-1 with TRBJ2-1; D is undetermined. The CDR3 length is 16 residues. Germline values: CDR1 SGHRS, CDR2 YFSETQ. The chain's CDR3 is CTNGQLETGSYNEQFF. The DNA of the CDR3 is TGCACCAACGGGCAACTGGAGACCGGCTCCTACAATGAGCAGTTCTTC.

In regard to this clonotype: A far larger clone is only one base removed, so a read error is likely. V is TRBV6-2 or TRBV6-3 and J is TRBJ1-1; D is unresolved. Germline V lookup: CDR1 MNHEY, CDR2 SVGEGT. This CDR3 is built from 14 residues. V lost 2 bases, J lost 4 bases, and 11 bases lay in between. The CDR3 coding sequence is TGTGCCAGCAGTTACCAGGTGGGCTCCACTGAAGCTTTCTTT. It yields the protein CASSYQVGSTEAFF.

A word on this clonotype: This may be a read error, as it is one base from a much larger clone. This rearrangement joins TRBV3-1 to TRBJ2-4; D is unclear. The CDR3 runs 17 residues. The V gene's germline CDR1 is LGHDT and CDR2 YNNKEL (reference sequence). The DNA of the CDR3 is TGTGCCATCAGCCAAGGACGTTTTGGTTCGGCCAAAAACATTCAGTACTTC. Translation gives CAISQGRFGSAKNIQYF.

The V call is TRBV6-1, the J call TRBJ1-2, with no clear D. Germline CDR1 reads MNHNS; CDR2 reads SASEGT. Trimming shortened V by 4 bases and J by 10 bases, and 13 bases separated the two germline ends. There are 12 residues in the CDR3. The CDR3 DNA reads TGTGCCAGCAGTGGCCAGCGTTGGTTCTACACCTTC. It codes for CASSGQRWFYTF.

This clonotype was detected many times. The chain is built from TRBV20-1 and TRBJ2-7, with a weak D call TRBD1 (5 bases). This CDR3 spans 14 amino acids. Between the trimmed V and J ends, which lost 2 bases and 3 bases, there was a span of 14 bases. CDR1 is DFQATT, CDR2 SNEGSKA, per germline (reference sequence). As DNA, the CDR3 is TGCAGTGCTAGAAGACAGTCCTCGGGCTACGAGCAGTACTTC. This translates into CSARRQSSGYEQYF.

This clonotype is deemed medium-sized. The rearrangement links TRBV6-4 to TRBJ1-1; D ambiguous. Germline CDR1 reads MRHNA; CDR2 reads SNTAGT. The CDR3 runs to 13 residues. V dropped 6 bases and J dropped 4 bases, with 12 bases sitting between them. CDR3 nucleotide sequence: TGTGCCAGCAGCGCCGGAGCGCGCACTGAAGCTTTCTTT. This sequence encodes CASSAGARTEAFF.

This clonotype was observed many times. A much larger clone lies a single base off, so this may be a read error. V is TRBV6-2 or TRBV6-3 and J is TRBJ1-5; D may be TRBD1 (6 bases). From germline, CDR1 is MNHEY and CDR2 SVGEGT. This CDR3 region has 21 residues. Here the CDR3 DNA reads TGTGCCAGCAGTTACCCTACCGAAACGGGCAGGGACAAGTATAGCGATCAGCCCCAGCATTTT. It translates to CASSYPTETGRDKYSDQPQHF.

This clonotype is categorized as medium-sized (0.01 to 0.1%). This chain joins TRBV3-1 and TRBJ2-2; D perhaps matches TRBD2 (6 bases). Germline V lookup: CDR1 LGHDT, CDR2 YNNKEL (reference sequence). With 2 bases removed from V and 7 bases from J, the gap between germline ends came to 8 bases. The CDR3 loop spans 13 amino acids. CDR3: CASSQQGGGELFF. DNA of the CDR3: TGTGCCAGCAGCCAACAGGGAGGCGGGGAGCTGTTTTTT.

This clonotype was detected ten times or more. As DNA, the CDR3 is TGTGCCAGCAGCCAAGCAGGAGTCCAGGGGGCGCAGGAAAAACTGTTTTTT. This translates into CASSQAGVQGAQEKLFF. The V gene is TRBV3-1, the J gene TRBJ1-4; the match to TRBD1 covers 8 bases. Looked up from germline, CDR1 is LGHDT and CDR2 is YNNKEL (reference sequence). The CDR3 totals 17 residues. The V and J ends lost 1 base and 8 bases, in that order; junction bases with no gene match: 12.

There are many counts of this clonotype. This chain uses TRBV5-6 with TRBJ1-6; D possibly corresponds to TRBD1 (5 bases). Germline CDR1 reads SGHDT; CDR2 reads YYEEEE. V shed 6 bases and J shed 0 bases, with 13 bases lying between them. The CDR3 contains 16 residues. CDR3 region: CASIDWGSSYNSPLHF. DNA of the CDR3: TGTGCCAGCATCGACTGGGGGAGCTCCTATAATTCACCCCTCCACTTT.

This clonotype was found many times. The CDR3 nucleotides are TGCGCCAGCAGCCACAGAGGACAGGGGAGAAACACTGAAGCTTTCTTT. The encoded protein is CASSHRGQGRNTEAFF. The chain joins TRBV4-1 to TRBJ1-1; TRBD1 aligns across 9 bases. The CDR3 has 16 residues. Trimming at V came to 3 bases and at J to 2 bases, leaving 7 bases not matched to a gene. Germline loops: CDR1 MGHRA, CDR2 YSYEKL.

This clonotype is medium-sized (0.01 to 0.1%). The chain uses TRBV7-3 and TRBJ2-1; 7 bases fit TRBD1. The V segment lost 4 bases and the J segment 6 bases; nucleotides outside the gene matches: 9. This CDR3 spans 15 amino acids. The V gene's germline CDR1 is SGHTA and CDR2 FQGTGA. CDR3 nucleotide sequence: TGTGCCAGCAGCTCCGACAGGGTAAAAGGCAATGAGCAGTTCTTC. Translating gives CASSSDRVKGNEQFF.

This clonotype qualifies as medium-sized (0.01 to 0.1%). The chain links TRBV2 to TRBJ1-2, with 7 bases aligning to TRBD1. CDR3 length equals 13 residues. Losses at the gene ends were 5 bases for V and 0 bases for J; bases not matched to a gene: 0. Germline assignment: CDR1 SNHLY and CDR2 FYNNEI. The CDR3 DNA sequence: TGTGCCAGCAGTACAGGGGCTAACTATGGCTACACCTTC. Its protein product is CASSTGANYGYTF.

At least ten counts were recorded for this clonotype. The chain employs TRBV29-1 and TRBJ1-2; a possible D gene is TRBD1 (5 bases). CDR3 length: 14 residues. V was shortened by 4 bases and J by 7 bases, with 19 bases between the two germline ends. In germline, CDR1 is SQVTM, CDR2 ANQGSEA. In DNA, the CDR3 is TGCAGCGTTGGGAAAGGGGACGGATTCGTTGGCTACACCTTC. This gives the protein CSVGKGDGFVGYTF.

Many counts were recorded for this clonotype. This sequence joins TRBV6-9 and TRBJ1-2; D ambiguous. Germline V gives CDR1 MNHGY, CDR2 SVAAGI. V lost 3 bases and J 14 bases, leaving 13 bases between the germline ends. The CDR3 sequence is 11 residues long. The CDR3 reads CASSYGTSLTF. The DNA of the CDR3 is TGTGCCAGCAGTTACGGTACTTCTCTGACCTTC.

This clonotype was counted ten times or more. This chain joins TRBV18 and TRBJ2-7; TRBD2 matches at 16 bases. The V and J ends lost 3 bases and 3 bases, in that order; junction bases with no gene match: 17. The CDR3 contains 21 residues. Looked up from germline, CDR1 is KGHSH and CDR2 is LQKENI. The CDR3 DNA is TGTGCCAGCTCACCGTTGTTGACCGGGACTAGCGGGAGGGCTCCTTTCTACGAGCAGTACTTC. Translated, it gives CASSPLLTGTSGRAPFYEQYF.

The sample holds many counts of this clonotype. The genes are TRBV30 and TRBJ2-7; possibly TRBD2 for D (5 bases). The germline gives CDR1 GTSNPN, CDR2 SVGIG (reference sequence). CDR3 size: 14 residues. With 0 bases removed from V and 2 bases from J, the gap between germline ends came to 11 bases. CDR3 sequence reads: CAWSVSLVPYEQYF. CDR3 bases: TGTGCCTGGAGTGTCTCACTAGTTCCCTACGAGCAGTACTTC.

The rearrangement uses TRBV28 and TRBJ2-5, with a possible D match to TRBD1 (5 bases). V shed 10 bases and J shed 4 bases, with 13 bases lying between them. CDR1 and CDR2 (germline): MDHEN, SYDVKM. The CDR3 loop spans 12 amino acids. CDR3 coding DNA: TGTGCCATCTCTGGGGCCTTAGAGACCCAGTACTTC. Its protein is CAISGALETQYF.

As to this clonotype: This likely reflects a read error, since a far larger clone is one base away. The J gene is TRBJ1-5, the V gene TRBV7-9, with 10 bases aligning to TRBD1. This CDR3 is 14 amino acids long. Unmatched junction bases numbered 7, after V lost 8 bases and J lost 6 bases. The germline V gene encodes CDR1 SEHNR and CDR2 FQNEAQ (reference sequence). The CDR3 is CASGRDRGIQPQHF. For the CDR3, the DNA is TGTGCCAGCGGGCGGGACAGGGGCATTCAGCCCCAGCATTTT.

In this sample, this clonotype turned up many times. This chain connects TRBV7-8 to TRBJ1-1; D possibly corresponds to TRBD1 (5 bases). From germline, CDR1 is SGHVS and CDR2 FQNEAQ. The V end lost 7 bases, the J end lost 7 bases, and 19 bases lay between the germline ends. CDR3 length: 14 residues. CDR3 in DNA: TGTGCCAGCACCCGATATCAGGGTTCCAATGAAGCTTTCTTT. Its translation: CASTRYQGSNEAFF.

The chain combines TRBV11-3 with TRBJ2-7, with 12 bases lining up with TRBD2. CDR1 SGHNT and CDR2 YENEEA come from the germline V gene. V dropped 11 bases and J dropped 0; count of bases not matched to a gene: 11. The CDR3 runs to 16 residues. The CDR3 sequence is CAFPKRTSGNSYEQYF. The CDR3 DNA sequence: TGTGCCTTTCCAAAACGGACTAGCGGGAACTCCTACGAGCAGTACTTC.

The genes are TRBV20-1 and TRBJ1-6; no clear D gene. The germline V gene encodes CDR1 DFQATT and CDR2 SNEGSKA (reference sequence). There are 13 residues in the CDR3. Trimming pared 2 bases from V and 7 bases from J, leaving 9 bases between. The CDR3 sequence is CSARMYRNSPLHF. The CDR3 DNA sequence: TGCAGTGCTAGAATGTACCGGAATTCACCCCTCCACTTT.

Concerning this clonotype: A far larger clone is only one base removed, so a read error is likely. The rearrangement links TRBV7-3 to TRBJ2-2; TRBD1 matches at 7 bases. Germline CDR1 is SGHTA and CDR2 is FQGTGA. The V and J ends lost 5 bases and 1 base, in that order; junction bases with no gene match: 10. The CDR3 is made up of 17 amino acids. CDR3 DNA: TGTGCCAGCAGCCGATGGGGATGGACAGGGAACACCGGGGAGCTGTTTTTT. It translates to CASSRWGWTGNTGELFF.

Worth noting for this clonotype: This probably arose from a read error, given a far larger clone one base away. The chain links TRBV6-4 to TRBJ1-1; D is unresolved. This CDR3 has 14 residues. The germline V gene encodes CDR1 MRHNA and CDR2 SNTAGT. With 7 bases removed from V and 4 bases from J, the gap between germline ends came to 16 bases. The CDR3, as DNA: TGTGCCAGCACCCCAACACTGGAGGTCACTGAAGCTTTCTTT. It translates to CASTPTLEVTEAFF.

This clonotype was counted ten times or more. This sequence joins TRBV20-1 and TRBJ2-5, with D possibly being TRBD1 (6 bases). This CDR3 contains 15 residues. Germline CDR1 DFQATT, CDR2 SNEGSKA (reference sequence). V gave up 3 bases and J gave up 1 base, with 15 bases separating them. The CDR3 loop reads CSASQPTGIQETQYF. CDR3 bases: TGCAGTGCTAGCCAACCCACAGGGATCCAAGAGACCCAGTACTTC.